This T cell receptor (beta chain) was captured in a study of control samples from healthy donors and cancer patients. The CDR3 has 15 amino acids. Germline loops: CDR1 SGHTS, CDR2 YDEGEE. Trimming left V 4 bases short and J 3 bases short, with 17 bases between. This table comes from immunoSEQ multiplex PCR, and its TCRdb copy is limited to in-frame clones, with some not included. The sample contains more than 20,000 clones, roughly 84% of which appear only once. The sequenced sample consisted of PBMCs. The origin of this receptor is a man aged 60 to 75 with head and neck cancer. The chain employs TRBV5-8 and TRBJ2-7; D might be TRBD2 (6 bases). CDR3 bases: TGTGCCAGCAGCCGGAGGTCGGGGGTGGGCTACGAGCAGTACTTC. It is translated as CASSRRSGVGYEQYF.